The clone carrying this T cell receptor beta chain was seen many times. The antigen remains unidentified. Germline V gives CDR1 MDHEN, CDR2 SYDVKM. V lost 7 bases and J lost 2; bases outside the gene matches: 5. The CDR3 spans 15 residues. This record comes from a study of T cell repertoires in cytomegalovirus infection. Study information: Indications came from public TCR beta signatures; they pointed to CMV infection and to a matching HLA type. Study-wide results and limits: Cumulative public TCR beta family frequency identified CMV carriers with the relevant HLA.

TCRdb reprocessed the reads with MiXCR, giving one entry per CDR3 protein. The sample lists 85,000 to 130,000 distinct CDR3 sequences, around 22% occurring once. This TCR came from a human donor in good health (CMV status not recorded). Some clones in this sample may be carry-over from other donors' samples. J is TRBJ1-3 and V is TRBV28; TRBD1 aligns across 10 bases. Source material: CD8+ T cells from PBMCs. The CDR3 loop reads CASIFGQGAGNTIYF. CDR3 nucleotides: TGTGCCAGCATCTTTGGACAGGGGGCTGGAAACACCATATATTTT.